The 14 T cell receptor beta chains below all came from one sample that was sequenced in a study of regulatory T cells in long-lasting Graves disease. Stated time point: newly diagnosed GD, antithyroid drugs for less than 3 months. PBMC RNA served as the TCR library source. Sequencing libraries for TCR beta were prepared with iRepertoire HTBI primers and Arm-PCR of CDR3 regions. MiXCR was run by TCRdb on the multiplex PCR reads, yielding one entry per CDR3 protein. The table lists about half a million distinct CDR3 sequences, around 12% of them singletons. The data also belong to a second study, concerning T cells in Graves' hyperthyroidism and ophthalmopathy.

This specimen consisted of peripheral blood mononuclear cells (PBMCs), obtained at new diagnosis, from a patient treated with antithyroid drugs. The receptor set was obtained from a woman in her 30s with Graves disease.

This clonotype was seen ten or more times. The genes are TRBV28 and TRBJ2-2; tentatively, D is TRBD1 (5 bases). Trimming took off 2 bases at V and 6 bases at J, with 13 bases between the two ends. This CDR3 has 15 residues. Germline loops: CDR1 MDHEN, CDR2 SYDVKM. CDR3: CASSLQGGTAGELFF. The CDR3, as DNA: TGTGCCAGCAGTTTACAGGGCGGAACGGCCGGGGAGCTGTTTTTT. Complete variable domain (other parts from reference TRBV28 and TRBJ2-2): DVKVTQSSRYLVKRTGEKVFLECVQDMDHENMFWYRQDPGLGLRLIYFSYDVKMKEKGDIPEGYSVSREKKERFSLILESASTNQTSMYLCASSLQGGTAGELFFGEGSRLTVL.

A word on this clonotype: A much bigger clone sits one base away, suggesting this may be a read error. The chain links TRBV28 to TRBJ1-2; D is unclear. Germline CDR1 is MDHEN and CDR2 is SYDVKM. This CDR3 is built from 13 residues. Written as DNA, the CDR3 is TGTGGCAGCAGTTTACGGGAACAAGGCGGCTACACCTTC. Protein product: CGSSLREQGGYTF.

To note about this clonotype: This sequence may be a read error, since a much larger clone differs from it by one base. The chain is built from TRBV3-1 and TRBJ1-4; D uncertain. V was cut by 3 bases and J by 4 bases, with 15 bases left in between. CDR1 and CDR2 from the germline V gene are LGHDT and YNNKEL (reference sequence). The CDR3 is made up of 16 amino acids. CDR3 coding DNA: TGTGCCAGCAGCCACCCCTCCCTCGACGGTAATGAAAAACTGTTTTTT. Encoded protein: CASSHPSLDGNEKLFF.

This clonotype has more than one count but fewer than ten. With a much larger clone just one base away, this may be a read error. The gene calls are TRBV11-2 and TRBJ2-1, with a possible D match to TRBD2 (6 bases). Trimming took 5 bases from V and 10 from J, leaving 24 bases between them. Germline loops: CDR1 SGHAT, CDR2 FQNNGV. The CDR3 has 16 amino acids. CDR3 amino acids: CASSEPGLSSSYEQFF. The CDR3 nucleotides read TGTGCCAGCAGCGAGCCGGGACTTTCGAGCTCCTACGAGCAGTTCTTC.

The genes are TRBV11-2 and TRBJ2-1, with 12 bases fitting TRBD2. Germline V CDR1 and CDR2: SGHAT, FQNNGV. Trimming took 4 bases from V and 7 from J; bases not matched to a gene: 8. There are 16 residues in the CDR3. CDR3 protein: CASSSDPSGRENEQFF. The CDR3, as DNA: TGTGCCAGCAGCTCCGACCCTAGCGGGAGGGAGAATGAGCAGTTCTTC.

There are a few counts of this clonotype. The chain uses TRBV4-1 and TRBJ2-7; TRBD1 might be the D (6 bases). This CDR3 is 13 amino acids long. The germline CDR1 and CDR2 sequences are MGHRA and YSYEKL. V dropped 3 bases and J dropped 2 bases, with 8 bases sitting between them. CDR3 nucleotides: TGCGCCAGCAGCCATTCAGGGGCCTACGAGCAGTACTTC. Amino acid sequence: CASSHSGAYEQYF.

The chain has TRBV9 and TRBJ1-2; D might be TRBD1 (6 bases). This CDR3 spans 14 amino acids. V was clipped by 2 bases and J by 3 bases, with 11 bases between them. Per germline, CDR1 SGDLS and CDR2 YYNGEE. Here the CDR3 DNA reads TGTGCCAGCAGCGTCAACCAGGGGTACTATGGCTACACCTTC. Protein sequence: CASSVNQGYYGYTF.

This clonotype has a count of ten or more. This chain connects TRBV12-3 or TRBV12-4 to TRBJ1-2; 8 positions match TRBD1. CDR3 length equals 16 residues. Trimming at V came to 3 bases and at J to 4 bases, leaving 10 bases not matched to a gene. The CDR3 loop is CASSLGRGRSTYGYTF. The CDR3 DNA reads as TGTGCCAGCAGTTTGGGCAGGGGGCGATCCACCTATGGCTACACCTTC.

The table lists this clonotype with many counts. The V call is TRBV12-3 or TRBV12-4, the J call TRBJ2-5, with TRBD1 matching 8 bases. V dropped 4 bases and J dropped 2; count of bases not matched to a gene: 3. CDR3 size: 14 residues. The CDR3 is CASSSTGGQETQYF. CDR3 in DNA: TGTGCCAGCAGTTCTACAGGGGGGCAAGAGACCCAGTACTTC.

The V gene is TRBV13, the J gene TRBJ2-7; 7 nucleotides agree with TRBD1. The length of the CDR3 is 15 residues. V shed 0 bases, J shed 5 bases, and the junction held 7 bases outside the gene matches. In germline, CDR1 is PRHDT, CDR2 FYEKMQ (reference sequence). The CDR3 DNA sequence: TGTGCCAGCAGCTTAGGCGACAACAGGGGCAACGAGCAGTACTTC. Translation: CASSLGDNRGNEQYF.

V gene TRBV7-9 combines with J gene TRBJ2-1; D is uncertain. This CDR3 comprises 14 residues. V lost 4 bases and J 6 bases, leaving 13 bases between the germline ends. Germline-derived CDR1 and CDR2 are SEHNR and FQNEAQ (reference sequence). CDR3 coding DNA: TGTGCCAGCAGCTCTCCCCGAAGAGCCAATGAGCAGTTCTTC. This gives the protein CASSSPRRANEQFF.

With regard to this clonotype: The junction and the germline gene differ at one end; a read error may be behind it. The V call is TRBV20-1, the J call TRBJ2-2, with 8 nucleotides matching TRBD1. Germline-derived CDR1 and CDR2 are DFQATT and SNEGSKA (reference sequence). The CDR3 loop spans 14 amino acids. The CDR3, as DNA: TGCAGTACTAGGACAGGGTATGGCACCGGGGAGCTGTTTTTT. Encoded protein: CSTRTGYGTGELFF.

This clonotype was found many times. V gene TRBV30 combines with J gene TRBJ2-7; TRBD1 or TRBD2 may be the D gene (5 bases each). The CDR3 loop spans 14 amino acids. V dropped 0 bases and J dropped 4 bases, with 13 bases sitting between them. In germline, CDR1 is GTSNPN, CDR2 SVGIG (reference sequence). CDR3 bases: TGTGCCTGGAGTGTTGCCGGGACCCATTACGAGCAGTACTTC. Amino acid sequence: CAWSVAGTHYEQYF.

The chain is built from TRBV18 and TRBJ2-7; 7 bases fit TRBD2. J was trimmed by 6 bases and V by 10 bases; bases with no gene match: 18. The CDR3 sequence is 15 residues long. Per germline, CDR1 KGHSH and CDR2 LQKENI. CDR3 sequence (DNA): TGTGCCAACTCCCCACCGGGAGGCGGAATGGGCGAGCAGTACTTC. It codes for CANSPPGGGMGEQYF.